This TCR beta chain emerged from a study of blood T cell repertoires in COVID-19. Looking at the study overall: T cells, B-cell-depleted T cells, or PBMCs provided the cDNA or gDNA that served as material.

Participants came from fewer than 25 US areas, aged roughly 18 to 89 years. Germline V lookup: CDR1 SGHRS, CDR2 YFSETQ. CDR3 length equals 15 residues. In regard to this clone: One junction end does not reproduce the germline sequence, and a read error may be involved.

The data were produced by immunoSEQ multiplex PCR, yet TCRdb's version contains in-frame clones alone and is incomplete. This sample yields about 260,000 clones, of which roughly four fifths are seen a single time; under 4.5% belongs to the top ten. The chain links TRBV5-1 to TRBJ2-2; weak D call: TRBD2 (5 bases). The origin of this receptor is a man under 40 with acute COVID-19. What was sequenced was PBMCs or T cells enriched from blood (not recorded which). CDR3 in DNA: TGTGCCAGCAGCTTAAGAGCGGAGAACACCGGGGAGCTGTTTTTT. As protein: CASSLRAENTGELFF.